The 12 T cell receptor beta chains listed next were all sequenced from one sample in a study of cytomegalovirus exposure and HLA in healthy donors. Use of 60 Vbeta and 13 Jbeta primers characterized the PCR. Data came from immunoSEQ multiplex PCR; TCRdb stores just in-frame clones and leaves some out. Its table lists about 210,000 clones. Sequences were obtained from PBMCs. The receptors originated from a young woman in good health and CMV-seropositive.

This rearrangement joins TRBV19 to TRBJ2-4; 9 bases match TRBD1. Trimming cost V 4 bases and J 6 bases; bases outside gene matches: 13. The CDR3 has 17 amino acids. Germline V gene lookup returns CDR1 LNHDA and CDR2 SQIVND (reference sequence). Here the CDR3 DNA reads TGTGCCAGTAGTACCGGTAGGGGGGACAGGGCGAGAAACATTCAGTACTTC. Residues: CASSTGRGDRARNIQYF.

The rearrangement links TRBV18 to TRBJ1-1; the D gene is possibly TRBD1 (6 bases). V shed 5 bases and J shed 1 base, with 8 bases lying between them. Germline V lookup: CDR1 KGHSH, CDR2 LQKENI. This CDR3 is built from 13 residues. The DNA of the CDR3 is TGTGCCAGCTCAAAGGACAGGAACACTGAAGCTTTCTTT. Translating it yields CASSKDRNTEAFF. The variable domain in full, with the rest retrieved from reference TRBV18 and TRBJ1-1, is NAGVMQNPRHLVRRRGQEARLRCSPMKGHSHVYWYRQLPEEGLKFMVYLQKENIIDESGMPKERFSAEFPKEGPSILRIQQVVRGDSAAYFCASSKDRNTEAFFGQGTRLTVV.

The rearrangement joins TRBV5-6 to TRBJ1-4; D remains ambiguous. V shed 4 bases and J shed 2 bases, with 18 bases lying between them. The germline V gene has CDR1 SGHDT and CDR2 YYEEEE. The CDR3 consists of 17 residues. CDR3: CASSPNPGPSTNEKLFF. Here the CDR3 DNA reads TGTGCCAGCAGCCCAAATCCGGGCCCTAGCACTAATGAAAAACTGTTTTTT.

The chain couples TRBV27 to TRBJ2-5; TRBD2 agrees at 15 bases. V lost 3 bases to trimming and J lost 4 bases; unmatched junction nucleotides: 27. The CDR3 is 24 amino acids. CDR1 and CDR2 from the germline V gene are MNHEY and SMNVEV (reference sequence). Written as DNA, the CDR3 is TGTGCCAGCAGTTTCTCGGATGATACCGAGAAAGGACTAGCGGGAGGGCCAGCGGGAGAGACCCAGTACTTC. This gives the protein CASSFSDDTEKGLAGGPAGETQYF.

To note about this clone: Other DNA sequences in the same sample also yield this CDR3. CDR3 sequence: CASSRQGRGTGELFF. CDR3 bases: TGTGCCAGCAGCCGACAGGGCAGGGGCACCGGGGAGCTGTTTTTT. The chain couples TRBV7-9 to TRBJ2-2, with 7 nucleotides matching TRBD1. The V gene's germline CDR1 is SEHNR and CDR2 FQNEAQ (reference sequence). The CDR3 consists of 15 residues. The ends lost 5 bases at V and 4 bases at J; junction bases unmatched: 7.

The chain joins TRBV19 to TRBJ2-7, with 8 bases that match TRBD1. Germline V gene lookup returns CDR1 LNHDA and CDR2 SQIVND (reference sequence). Unmatched junction bases numbered 10, after V lost 6 bases and J lost 6 bases. This CDR3 contains 14 residues. CDR3 in DNA: TGTGCCAGTAGCCCGGGACAGGATAGTGCCGAGCAGTACTTC. Translating gives CASSPGQDSAEQYF.

The V and J genes are TRBV28 and TRBJ1-5; 7 bases are a match to TRBD1. CDR1 MDHEN and CDR2 SYDVKM come from the germline V gene. CDR3 length: 16 amino acids. With 6 bases clipped from V and 6 bases from J, the junction kept 14 bases outside the gene matches. CDR3: CASRLGTADRGQPQHF. DNA for the CDR3: TGTGCCAGCAGACTTGGGACAGCTGATAGGGGTCAGCCCCAGCATTTT.

The genes are TRBV12-5 and TRBJ1-2, with 9 bases lining up with TRBD1. Trimming removed 5 bases from V and 5 bases from J; junction bases left unmatched: 12. Germline CDR1 reads LGHNT; CDR2 reads FRNRAP. The CDR3 runs to 16 residues. The DNA for the CDR3 is TGTGCTAGTGGTCCCATAGAACAGGGGGCTTCATATGGCTACACCTTC. Its translation: CASGPIEQGASYGYTF.

The CDR3 DNA follows: TGTGCCAGCAGTGGTCGGGGGGCGCGTTCCTATGGCTACACCTTC. It encodes CASSGRGARSYGYTF. J is TRBJ1-2 and V is TRBV25-1; D may be TRBD1 (6 bases). CDR1 MGHDK and CDR2 SYGVNS come from the germline V gene. Deletions cut 4 bases from V and 4 bases from J, with 16 bases between. The CDR3 contains 15 residues.

The V call is TRBV28, the J call TRBJ1-4; 8 bases fit TRBD1. The junction had 2 bases not matched to a gene; V was cut back by 1 base and J by 4 bases. CDR1 is MDHEN and CDR2 is SYDVKM in the germline V gene. The CDR3 length is 15 residues. For the CDR3, the DNA is TGTGCCAGCAGTTTATTACAGGGGGTTAATGAAAAACTGTTTTTT. Its translation is CASSLLQGVNEKLFF.

The genes are TRBV5-1 and TRBJ1-1, with 7 bases matching TRBD1. The CDR3 has 16 amino acids. J lost 0 bases, V lost 4 bases, and 9 bases had no gene match. CDR1 and CDR2 (germline): SGHRS, YFSETQ. CDR3 nucleotide sequence: TGCGCCAGCAGCCTGACAGGGACCTACATGAACACTGAAGCTTTCTTT. Its translation is CASSLTGTYMNTEAFF.

The J gene is TRBJ2-1, the V gene TRBV6-1; D unclear. Per the germline V gene, CDR1 is MNHNS and CDR2 is SASEGT. The CDR3 covers 14 residues. V was trimmed by 2 bases and J by 0 bases, leaving 5 bases between them. CDR3 in amino acids: CASSERSSYNEQFF. CDR3 nucleotide sequence: TGTGCCAGCAGTGAAAGGAGCTCCTACAATGAGCAGTTCTTC.